One and the same sample provided the 2 T cell receptor beta chains below, sequenced in a study of blood T cell repertoires in COVID-19. The assay was immunoSEQ multiplex PCR, and TCRdb's table has in-frame clones only and misses some. The sample carries roughly 120,000 clones, roughly 90% recorded once. Material: peripheral blood. These receptors all stem from a man between 60 and 75 years old with COVID-19, enrolled during active disease.

V usage is TRBV10-2 and J usage is TRBJ1-6; the D gene is possibly TRBD1 (5 bases). The V end was cut by 7 bases, the J end by 3 bases, with 16 bases between. CDR3 length: 16 amino acids. Germline values: CDR1 WSHSY, CDR2 SAAADI. The CDR3 bases are TGCGCCAGCACCCTGGAGGGGCAGGGCTATAATTCACCCCTCCACTTT. Its translation: CASTLEGQGYNSPLHF.

The chain couples TRBV28 to TRBJ1-5; maybe TRBD1 (5 bases). Trimming pared 7 bases from V and 3 bases from J, leaving 16 bases between. The CDR3 covers 15 residues. Per the germline V gene, CDR1 is MDHEN and CDR2 is SYDVKM. CDR3 region: CASIPPRTINQPQHF. The CDR3 DNA is TGTGCCAGCATCCCTCCCAGGACAATCAATCAGCCCCAGCATTTT. The full variable domain, with the rest looked up from reference TRBV28 and TRBJ1-5, is DVKVTQSSRYLVKRTGEKVFLECVQDMDHENMFWYRQDPGLGLRLIYFSYDVKMKEKGDIPEGYSVSREKKERFSLILESASTNQTSMYLCASIPPRTINQPQHFGDGTRLSIL.